This T cell receptor (beta chain) was profiled in a study of CD8+ T cells in alopecia areata. Study overall: The study gave treated patients oral tofacitinib at 5 to 10 mg twice daily.

Lesional scalp punch biopsies and peripheral blood came from alopecia areata patients. Investigators sorted PBMCs to obtain both CD4+ and CD8+ T cells. Germline lookup yields CDR1 GTSNPN and CDR2 SVGIG (reference sequence). V was pared by 0 bases and J by 6 bases, with 11 bases between. The CDR3 loop spans 13 amino acids. Comments on this clone: The antigen is not known.

cDNA prepared by RNA extraction and subsequent reverse transcription served as the template for sequencing. Assay used: immunoSEQ multiplex PCR; TCRdb lists only in-frame clones, some missing. The repertoire holds under 250,000 clones, with around 62% as singletons. Findings and limits, study-wide: Normal skin contains resident alphabeta T cells, and these are also sequenced in scalp samples.

The chain uses TRBV30 and TRBJ1-1; D gene uncertain. The sequences come from CD4+ T cells sorted from blood, collected at week 0. The receptor was derived from a human donor with alopecia areata. The CDR3 DNA sequence: TGTGCCTGGAGTGTGATTTTGATGTCTGAAGCTTTCTTT. Protein sequence: CAWSVILMSEAFF.